This T cell receptor beta chain is drawn from a study of T-cell reconstitution after alpha-beta-depleted transplantation in children (TCRdb year 2016). Notes on the research overall: The study quantitatively tracked T-cell immune reconstitution after TCRalphabeta/CD19-depleted allogeneic hematopoietic cell transplantation in children using TCR repertoire profiling.

This clonotype was observed many times. Its antigen is still unknown. No qualities accompany the bases; no much larger clone lies one base away. Study-level results and caveats: In some patients, high TCRbeta diversity at day 60 was attributed to recipient T cells and intrathymic progenitors that had survived conditioning. Over subsequent months, a decline in hyperexpanded clone frequencies was noted, and after one year, T-cell counts and TCRbeta diversity were mostly ascribed to newly produced T cells. Apparently early alphabetaT-cell count recovery about two months after transplant reportedly relied on only several hundred rapidly expanded clones derived from non-depleted graft cells.

Interpreted using the paper, the treatment or condition label stands for: allogeneic hematopoietic cell transplantation with graft depleted of TCRalphabeta T cells and CD19 B cells. TCRalphabeta/CD19-depleted allogeneic hematopoietic cell grafts were given to the transplant recipients, all of whom were children. From the cysteine through the phenylalanine, the CDR3 covers 15 amino acids. The kept DNA is CDR3 alone, 45 bases in frame from the first base. The germline V and J ends show losses of 0 bases and 1 base respectively, and no gene match explains 2 bases of the junction. The germline V gene supplies CDR1 SGDLS and CDR2 YYNGEE. Libraries were built with PCR. The sequencer listed for this sample is Illumina HiSeq 2500. Molecular barcoding was employed in the preparation of TCR libraries, with unique molecular identifiers being used to normalize TCRbeta repertoire quantification. The public reads were quality trimmed at Q25 with fastp and then assembled into clones with MiXCR by TCRdb, keeping productive beta chains. For every CDR3 protein sequence, its rows merge into one entry that carries the most common genes and DNA. Here the sample has about 260,000 distinct CDR3 sequences; approximately 10% occur a single time. Around 20% of the sample belongs to the ten largest clones.

The input for sequencing was peripheral blood, taken 180 days after TCRalphabeta/CD19-depleted stem cell transplant. The sequence links TRBV9 to TRBJ2-3, and 7 junction bases match TRBD1. This clonotype was obtained from a male patient between 2 and 15 years old who had a stem cell transplant for chronic granulomatous disease, so the T cells may come from the graft donor. In nucleotide form, the sequence is TGTGCCAGCAGCGTAGAGGGGGCCCGCACAGATACGCAGTATTTT. It is translated as CASSVEGARTDTQYF.